This passage covers 24 T cell receptor beta chains from one sample sequenced in a study of tumor-infiltrating lymphocytes in primary liver carcinoma. TCR beta cDNA was reverse-transcribed from roughly 520 ng of total RNA. The reaction used a constant-region primer and ProtoScript II reverse transcriptase. ARM-PCR was slightly modified, and three nested multiplex PCR rounds with it gave rise to the TCR beta libraries. Two initial PCR rounds of ten to eleven cycles each paired TRBV1-TRBV30 forward primers with a C-beta reverse primer. One entry per CDR3 protein, called by TCRdb with MiXCR from the multiplex PCR reads. The sample includes about 200,000 distinct CDR3 sequences, roughly 61% of them seen just once. Out of unsorted whole blood came the blood RNA, and germline DNA was extracted as well. Material: peripheral blood. The receptor source for this set is an older woman with primary liver carcinoma and hepatitis B virus infection.

This clonotype has a single count. A much more abundant neighbour one base away suggests this may be a read error. CDR3 DNA: TGTGCCAGCAGTTACCAGGTGGTTGCGGGCGGCTACACCTTC. As protein: CASSYQVVAGGYTF. This sequence joins TRBV5-4 and TRBJ1-2; D is unresolved. Trimming left V 5 bases short and J 8 bases short, with 19 bases between. This CDR3 has 14 residues. CDR1 is SGHNT, CDR2 YYREEE, per germline (reference sequence).

With respect to this clonotype: Here the CDR3 omits its conserved ending phenylalanine or tryptophan, so a read error is the likely source. V is TRBV6-5 and J is TRBJ2-2, with 9 bases lining up with TRBD1. The junction had 4 bases not matched to a gene; V was cut back by 6 bases and J by 5 bases. The V gene's germline CDR1 is MNHEY and CDR2 SVGAGI. This CDR3 contains 14 residues. CDR3: CASRGQGLTGELFY. CDR3 nucleotides: TGTGCCAGCAGGGGACAGGGTTTAACCGGGGAGCTGTTTTAT.

In the case of this clonotype: An end of the junction differs from the germline gene, which may be a read error. The rearrangement links TRBV5-4 to TRBJ2-3; 7 nucleotides match TRBD2. The CDR3 is made up of 15 amino acids. Per the germline V gene, CDR1 is SGHNT and CDR2 is YYREEE (reference sequence). The DNA of the CDR3 is TGTACCAGCACCTTCGGCAGCGGGGGCACAGATACGCAGTATTTT. It is translated as CTSTFGSGGTDTQYF. Looking up the rest from reference TRBV5-4 and TRBJ2-3 gives the full variable domain: ETGVTQSPTHLIKTRGQQVTLRCSSQSGHNTVSWYQQALGQGPQFIFQYYREEENGRGNFPPRFSGLQFPNYSSELNVNALELDDSALYLCTSTFGSGGTDTQYFGPGTRLTVL.

This clonotype has a count of ten or more. This chain uses TRBV11-1 with TRBJ1-6; D perhaps matches TRBD1 (5 bases). Per germline, CDR1 SGHAT and CDR2 FQDESV (reference sequence). The CDR3 spans 13 residues. Trimming left V 6 bases short and J 10 bases short, with 13 bases between. Here the CDR3 reads CASSPDRRSPLHF. The CDR3 region has the DNA TGTGCCAGCAGTCCTGACAGACGGTCACCCCTCCACTTT.

Details on this clonotype: At one end the junction does not follow the germline gene, possibly because of a read error. The gene calls are TRBV11-3 and TRBJ2-3; 10 nucleotides agree with TRBD2. The CDR3 is 18 residues long. Per germline, CDR1 SGHNT and CDR2 YENEEA. The CDR3 region is CASRTRTSGSDDTDTQYF. CDR3 DNA sequence: TGCGCCAGCAGGACCAGGACTAGCGGTTCAGATGACACAGATACGCAGTATTTT.

V usage is TRBV5-5 and J usage is TRBJ2-5; 8 bases are shared with TRBD1. Germline V CDR1 and CDR2: SGHKS, YYEKEE (reference sequence). The CDR3 is 17 amino acids. V was clipped by 3 bases and J by 7 bases; unmatched bases: 17. The DNA of the CDR3 is TGTGCCAGCAGCTGGTCCGAAGGACAGGGTATTGTGGGGACCCAGTACTTC. Its translation is CASSWSEGQGIVGTQYF. Full variable domain (outside the CDR3, taken from reference TRBV5-5 and TRBJ2-5): DAGVTQSPTHLIKTRGQQVTLRCSPISGHKSVSWYQQVLGQGPQFIFQYYEKEERGRGNFPDRFSARQFPNYSSELNVNALLLGDSALYLCASSWSEGQGIVGTQYFGPGTRLLVL.

Of note for this clonotype: A much bigger clone sits one base away, suggesting this may be a read error. The DNA of the CDR3 is TGCGCCAGCAACCAAGATGTGCTCTCTGGAAACACCATATATTTT. This sequence encodes CASNQDVLSGNTIYF. This chain uses TRBV4-1 with TRBJ1-3; D gene ambiguous. Germline V gene lookup returns CDR1 MGHRA and CDR2 YSYEKL. This CDR3 region has 15 residues.

This clonotype has just one count. This may stem from a read error, because a much larger clone lies one nucleotide away. This CDR3 is CASSRGLAESRQYF. CDR3 coding DNA: TGTGCCAGCAGCCGGGGACTAGCGGAATCTCGGCAGTACTTC. The V gene is TRBV12-3 or TRBV12-4, the J gene TRBJ2-7; the match to TRBD2 covers 11 bases. V shed 6 bases, J shed 9 bases, and the junction held 10 bases outside the gene matches. CDR3 length: 14 residues.

The V call is TRBV5-5, the J call TRBJ2-5; TRBD2 matches at 10 bases. In germline, CDR1 is SGHKS, CDR2 YYEKEE (reference sequence). The CDR3 consists of 16 residues. The V segment lost 5 bases and the J segment 5 bases; nucleotides outside the gene matches: 12. For the CDR3, the DNA is TGTGCCAGCAGACCTGTACTAGCGGGGTTTGGGGAGACCCAGTACTTC. Its translation is CASRPVLAGFGETQYF. Drawing the rest from reference TRBV5-5 and TRBJ2-5, the complete variable domain is DAGVTQSPTHLIKTRGQQVTLRCSPISGHKSVSWYQQVLGQGPQFIFQYYEKEERGRGNFPDRFSARQFPNYSSELNVNALLLGDSALYLCASRPVLAGFGETQYFGPGTRLLVL.

Remarks on this clonotype: No conserved phenylalanine or tryptophan is present at the end of the CDR3, so a read error is the likely explanation. The chain carries TRBV10-2 and TRBJ1-1; TRBD1 aligns across 10 bases. The trim removed 6 bases at V and 7 bases at J, leaving 8 bases unmatched. The germline V gene has CDR1 WSHSY and CDR2 SAAADI. This CDR3 has 14 residues. CDR3 nucleotides: TGCGCCAGCAGCCGACAGGGGGCGGACATTGAAGCTTTCTTA. This sequence encodes CASSRQGADIEAFL.

The sample holds many counts of this clonotype. The V call is TRBV6-6, the J call TRBJ1-1, with unresolved D. This CDR3 region has 13 residues. V lost 7 bases, J lost 4 bases, and 13 bases lay in between. In germline, CDR1 is MNHNY, CDR2 SVGAGI (reference sequence). Written as DNA, the CDR3 is TGTGCCAGCAAATACGACGGAACCACTGAAGCTTTCTTT. Residues: CASKYDGTTEAFF.

The J gene is TRBJ1-1, the V gene TRBV6-1; the D is unclear. Germline V gives CDR1 MNHNS, CDR2 SASEGT. V gave up 2 bases and J gave up 1 base, with 11 bases separating them. This CDR3 has 15 residues. CDR3 nucleotides: TGTGCCAGCAGTGAATACCCCCAGCGGAACACTGAAGCTTTCTTT. It translates to CASSEYPQRNTEAFF.

The V gene is TRBV5-1, the J gene TRBJ1-1, with D possibly TRBD1 on 5 matching bases. This CDR3 region has 15 residues. The V end was cut by 2 bases, the J end by 3 bases, with 14 bases between. The germline CDR1 and CDR2 sequences are SGHRS and YFSETQ. The CDR3 reads CASSFAGDGYTEAFF. The DNA of the CDR3 is TGCGCCAGCAGCTTTGCCGGGGACGGATACACTGAAGCTTTCTTT.

This clonotype was counted a single time. A read error may produce the germline difference seen at one junction end. The chain uses TRBV30 and TRBJ2-1, with TRBD2 matching 13 bases. Germline assignment: CDR1 GTSNPN and CDR2 SVGIG (reference sequence). This CDR3 region has 16 residues. This chain's CDR3 is CAWRGGLAGSYSEQFF. The CDR3, as DNA: TGTGCCTGGAGGGGGGGACTAGCGGGATCGTACAGTGAGCAGTTCTTC. The whole variable domain, filled in from reference TRBV30 and TRBJ2-1, reads SQTIHQWPATLVQPVGSPLSLECTVEGTSNPNLYWYRQAAGRGLQLLFYSVGIGQISSEVPQNLSASRPQDRQFILSSKKLLLSDSGFYLCAWRGGLAGSYSEQFFGPGTRLTVL.

With respect to this clonotype: A read error may produce the germline difference seen at one junction end. V usage is TRBV12-3 or TRBV12-4 and J usage is TRBJ2-3, with D unclear. The CDR3 sequence is 12 residues long. This chain's CDR3 is CASGRGTDAQYF. The CDR3 nucleotides are TGTGCCAGCGGGCGTGGCACAGATGCGCAGTATTTT.

As to this clonotype: This could be a read error, since a much larger clone is one nucleotide away. This chain connects TRBV6-1 to TRBJ1-5; the match to TRBD1 covers 7 bases. The J segment lost 4 bases and the V segment lost 6 bases, leaving 9 bases of the junction unmatched. This CDR3 is built from 15 residues. CDR1 and CDR2 from the germline V gene are MNHNS and SASEGT. The CDR3 protein is CASRERVTGNQPQHF. The CDR3 DNA follows: TGTGCCAGCAGAGAACGGGTGACAGGGAATCAGCCCCAGCATTTT.

This clonotype appeared a few times. The chain is built from TRBV5-4 and TRBJ2-7; D is unresolved. The CDR3 is made up of 16 amino acids. The V gene's germline CDR1 is SGHNT and CDR2 YYREEE (reference sequence). V dropped 4 bases and J dropped 2 bases, with 19 bases sitting between them. The CDR3 spells CASSKPPEDGAYEQYF. DNA of the CDR3: TGTGCCAGCAGCAAACCCCCCGAAGACGGAGCCTACGAGCAGTACTTC.

The chain carries TRBV5-1 and TRBJ2-6; D gene ambiguous. The CDR3 is 16 residues long. Trimming stripped 0 bases from V and 6 bases from J, with 13 bases between. Germline CDR1 SGHRS, CDR2 YFSETQ. The CDR3 here is CASSLAPSGEANVLTF. DNA for the CDR3: TGCGCCAGCAGCTTGGCCCCCTCTGGGGAGGCCAACGTCCTGACTTTC.

This clonotype was observed many times. The gene calls are TRBV6-6 and TRBJ2-7; 9 bases map to TRBD2. V lost 0 bases and J lost 3; bases outside the gene matches: 3. CDR3 length: 15 residues. CDR1 and CDR2 from the germline V gene are MNHNY and SVGAGI (reference sequence). The CDR3 reads CASSYSGSGSYEQYF. Here the CDR3 DNA reads TGTGCCAGCAGTTACTCAGGTAGCGGGAGCTACGAGCAGTACTTC.

Concerning this clonotype itself: This may be a read error: a much more frequent sequence differs by one nucleotide. This chain connects TRBV6-5 to TRBJ1-5, with TRBD1 as a possible D gene (5 bases). CDR3 length: 13 amino acids. Germline lookup yields CDR1 MNHEY and CDR2 SVGAGI. DNA for the CDR3: TGTGTCGCGGGGGGTTATAGCAATCAGCCCCAGCATTTT. It codes for CVAGGYSNQPQHF.

The rearrangement joins TRBV11-2 to TRBJ1-2, with 7 bases aligning to TRBD1. This CDR3 has 14 amino acids. Germline V gene sequence: CDR1 SGHAT, CDR2 FQNNGV. Trimming at V came to 2 bases and at J to 4 bases, leaving 4 bases not matched to a gene. The chain's CDR3 is CASSLQTGRYGYTF. The DNA of the CDR3 is TGTGCCAGCAGCTTACAGACAGGGCGCTATGGCTACACCTTC.

As for this clonotype: Since a much larger clone is just one base distant, this may be a read error. This chain joins TRBV30 and TRBJ2-2, with a weak D call TRBD1 (5 bases). Germline V gene data show CDR1 as GTSNPN and CDR2 as SVGIG (reference sequence). CDR3 length: 15 residues. In DNA, the CDR3 is TGTACCTGGAGTCCGCGGACACTGAACACCGGGGAGCTGTTTTTT. Its translation is CTWSPRTLNTGELFF.

Regarding this clonotype: The germline gene is not matched at one end of the junction; a read error may be the cause. The chain recombines TRBV30 with TRBJ2-2, with 8 bases fitting TRBD1. The CDR3 extends over 14 amino acids. Germline V gene data show CDR1 as GTSNPN and CDR2 as SVGIG (reference sequence). The CDR3 loop reads CAWRRTGNTEELFF. The CDR3 coding sequence is TGTGCCTGGAGGCGGACAGGGAACACCGAGGAGCTGTTTTTT.

This clonotype was detected many times. This chain connects TRBV29-1 to TRBJ2-1; D tentatively reads TRBD1 or TRBD2 (5 bases each). The CDR3 sequence is 12 residues long. CDR1 and CDR2 from the germline V gene are SQVTM and ANQGSEA. The ends were cut back, 7 bases at V and 6 bases at J, with 13 bases in the middle. The CDR3 nucleotides are TGCAGCGGCCGAGCTGGGGGCAATGAGCAGTTCTTC. Translation: CSGRAGGNEQFF.